Reported below is one TCR beta chain. Its antigen is as yet unknown. The time point is: blood 4 weeks post-SBRT, at nephrectomy. Treatment here: 15 Gy SBRT to primary tumor, nephrectomy 4 weeks later. Nephrectomy followed 15 Gy stereotactic body radiation by 4 weeks. After SBRT, blood was collected at 2 and 4 weeks, plus baseline. Repertoires were generated with immunoSEQ multiplex PCR, while TCRdb's copy carries only in-frame clones and drops some. The repertoire holds roughly 64,000 clones, around three quarters seen once, with about 6.3% in the top ten. These data are taken from a study of radiation and T cells in renal cell carcinoma. Whole-study results and caveats: No pretreatment tumor biopsies were available for baseline clonotypes. In blood, top tumor clones expanded by 2 weeks, shrinking by 4.

This clonotype originated in a man aged 55 to 70 with renal cell carcinoma. Source: blood, taken from a patient whose treatment included radiotherapy and nephrectomy.

In DNA, the CDR3 is TGCGCCAGCAGCCAAGAAAGGACTAGCGTCTACAATGAGCAGTTCTTC. Its protein is CASSQERTSVYNEQFF. The chain combines TRBV4-3 with TRBJ2-1, with 9 bases aligning to TRBD2. Germline assignment: CDR1 LGHNA and CDR2 YSLEER. With V trimmed by 0 bases and J by 3 bases, 3 bases remained unmatched. The CDR3 is 16 residues long.